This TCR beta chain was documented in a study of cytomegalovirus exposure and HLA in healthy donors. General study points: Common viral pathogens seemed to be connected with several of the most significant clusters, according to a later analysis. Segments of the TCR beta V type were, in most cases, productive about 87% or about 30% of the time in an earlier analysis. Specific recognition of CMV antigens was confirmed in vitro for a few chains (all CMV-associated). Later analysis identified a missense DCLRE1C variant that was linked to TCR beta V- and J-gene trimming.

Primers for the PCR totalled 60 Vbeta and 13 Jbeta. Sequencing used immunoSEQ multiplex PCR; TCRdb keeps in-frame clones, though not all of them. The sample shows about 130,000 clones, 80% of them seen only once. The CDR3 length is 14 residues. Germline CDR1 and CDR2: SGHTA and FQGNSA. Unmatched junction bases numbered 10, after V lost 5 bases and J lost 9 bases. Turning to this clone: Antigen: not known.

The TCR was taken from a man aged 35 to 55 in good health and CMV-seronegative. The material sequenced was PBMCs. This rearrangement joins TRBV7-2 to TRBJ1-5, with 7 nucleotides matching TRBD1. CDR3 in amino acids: CASSARGGSRPQHF. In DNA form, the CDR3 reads TGTGCCAGCAGCGCCAGAGGGGGCTCGAGGCCCCAGCATTTT.